This T cell receptor beta chain emerged from a study of blood T cell repertoires in COVID-19. Across the study: There were acute and convalescent COVID-19 samples, and they came from the United States, Italy and Spain. The cDNA or gDNA used as material had been derived from T cells, B-cell-depleted T cells, or PBMCs.

TCRdb keeps only in-frame clones here, not all; method: immunoSEQ multiplex PCR. The sample yields 250,000 to 300,000 clones, 80% to 95% seen once. This CDR3 is 12 amino acids long. Trimming removed 2 bases from V and 7 bases from J, with 8 bases in between. Germline loops: CDR1 ENHRY, CDR2 SYGVKD. The chain couples TRBV10-3 to TRBJ2-5; D ambiguous. What was sequenced was peripheral blood. The sequence derives from a woman aged 25-40 years with COVID-19, enrolled during active disease. This CDR3 is CAISETPGTQYF. CDR3 coding DNA: TGTGCCATCAGTGAGACCCCGGGGACCCAGTACTTC.